These 23 T cell receptor beta chains share one sample of origin, sequenced in a study of blood T cells in healthy people across ages. Through a sample-barcoded 5' primer and a J-beta primer mix, a second PCR was run for roughly 6 to 11 cycles. TCRdb redid the calling of the 5' RACE reads with MiXCR, one entry per CDR3 protein. The top ten clones hold roughly 23% of a sample with fewer than 2 million distinct CDR3 sequences, approximately 39% of them seen once. The sequencing input was blood. The receptors stem from a human donor in good health.

The J gene is TRBJ2-1, the V gene TRBV3-1; D not resolved. This CDR3 is built from 14 residues. Trimming left V 0 bases short and J 9 bases short, with 12 bases between. CDR1 and CDR2 from the germline V gene are LGHDT and YNNKEL (reference sequence). The chain's CDR3 is CASSQDTVVGEQFF. The CDR3 DNA follows: TGTGCCAGCAGCCAAGATACGGTAGTGGGTGAGCAGTTCTTC.

There are many counts of this clonotype. The chain links TRBV4-1 to TRBJ2-4; tentatively, D is TRBD2 (7 bases). CDR3 length: 13 residues. In germline, CDR1 is MGHRA, CDR2 YSYEKL. The germline V and J ends were trimmed by 2 bases and 15 bases, with 17 bases remaining between them. The CDR3 loop is CASSQTLIGGLYF. CDR3 nucleotide sequence: TGCGCCAGCAGCCAAACCCTGATCGGGGGGCTGTACTTC.

The chain is built from TRBV28 and TRBJ1-5; D remains ambiguous. Trimming cost V 6 bases and J 4 bases, with 10 bases left between them. The germline V gene encodes CDR1 MDHEN and CDR2 SYDVKM. This CDR3 contains 13 residues. CDR3 sequence: CASRTDWNQPQHF. The CDR3 DNA reads TGTGCCAGCAGGACGGACTGGAATCAGCCCCAGCATTTT.

For this clonotype: The junction departs from the called germline gene at one end, perhaps through a read error. The chain employs TRBV7-2 and TRBJ1-4; D gene uncertain. Germline CDR1 and CDR2: SGHTA and FQGNSA. There are 15 residues in the CDR3. This CDR3 reads CAGSLAMSDNEKLFF. CDR3 nucleotide sequence: TGTGCCGGCAGCTTAGCGATGTCCGATAATGAAAAACTGTTTTTT.

The chain recombines TRBV7-9 with TRBJ2-5; no firm D call. V shed 8 bases and J shed 3 bases, with 7 bases lying between them. The germline V gene has CDR1 SEHNR and CDR2 FQNEAQ (reference sequence). The CDR3 consists of 11 residues. The CDR3 nucleotides read TGTGCCAGCTGGGGAAAAGAGACCCAGTACTTC. It is translated as CASWGKETQYF.

This clonotype was recorded a few times. The chain is built from TRBV27 and TRBJ2-4; D unresolved. The better agreement between TRBJ2-7 and the DNA end casts doubt on the J call. CDR1 and CDR2 (germline): MNHEY, SMNVEV (reference sequence). The CDR3 is 14 amino acids. The CDR3 nucleotides are TGTGCCAGCAGTTTAGGGGTCTTTATCCACGAGCAGTACTTC. It encodes CASSLGVFIHEQYF.

The chain joins TRBV5-1 to TRBJ2-6, with TRBD1 as a possible D gene (5 bases). V lost 4 bases to trimming and J lost 2 bases, with 25 bases between them. Germline V lookup: CDR1 SGHRS, CDR2 YFSETQ. The CDR3 spans 20 residues. CDR3 DNA: TGCGCCAGCAGCGTAGGGGTTCGGGTCGGCGGTTTTACTGGGGCCAACGTCCTGACTTTC. This encodes CASSVGVRVGGFTGANVLTF.

The chain carries TRBV2 and TRBJ1-1; D is unresolved. V was trimmed by 10 bases and J by 4 bases, leaving 19 bases between them. The CDR3 sequence is 14 residues long. The germline V gene has CDR1 SNHLY and CDR2 FYNNEI. The CDR3 sequence is CATIHDGVGTEAFF. In DNA form, the CDR3 reads TGTGCCACGATTCACGATGGCGTGGGCACTGAAGCTTTCTTT.

The chain recombines TRBV7-2 with TRBJ2-3; 10 bases align to TRBD2. The CDR3 covers 16 residues. CDR1 and CDR2 from the germline V gene are SGHTA and FQGNSA. V dropped 1 base and J dropped 8; count of bases not matched to a gene: 9. Written as DNA, the CDR3 is TGTGCCAGCAGCTTAGGGGCTAGCGGGGGACTGGGTACGCAGTATTTT. The encoded protein is CASSLGASGGLGTQYF.

The chain couples TRBV7-3 to TRBJ1-1; D not certain. V was cut by 3 bases and J by 1 base, with 12 bases left in between. This CDR3 spans 15 amino acids. From germline, CDR1 is SGHTA and CDR2 FQGTGA. The DNA of the CDR3 is TGTGCCAGCAGCTTCTTAAGGATTAAGAACACTGAAGCTTTCTTT. Residues: CASSFLRIKNTEAFF. Full variable domain (rest looked up from reference TRBV7-3 and TRBJ1-1): GAGVSQTPSNKVTEKGKYVELRCDPISGHTALYWYRQSLGQGPEFLIYFQGTGAADDSGLPNDRFFAVRPEGSVSTLKIQRTERGDSAVYLCASSFLRIKNTEAFFGQGTRLTVV.

The chain joins TRBV10-3 to TRBJ2-3; 9 bases match TRBD2. V shed 8 bases, J shed 0 bases, and the junction held 3 bases outside the gene matches. Germline CDR1 ENHRY, CDR2 SYGVKD. CDR3 length: 14 residues. CDR3 sequence reads: CAILSGGSTDTQYF. CDR3 coding DNA: TGTGCCATCTTAAGCGGGGGGAGCACAGATACGCAGTATTTT.

The chain combines TRBV20-1 with TRBJ2-4; tentatively, D is TRBD1 or TRBD2 (5 bases each). Judging by the DNA end, TRBJ2-5 fits better; the J call may be wrong. CDR1 and CDR2 from the germline V gene are DFQATT and SNEGSKA (reference sequence). The CDR3 consists of 11 residues. The CDR3 loop reads CSAYRRETQYF. Here the CDR3 DNA reads TGCAGTGCTTACAGGAGGGAGACCCAGTACTTC.

This clonotype was counted between two and nine times. The CDR3 region has the DNA TGTGCCAGCAGCCAAATGATAGGGGCTGAAAAACTGTTTTTT. Protein product: CASSQMIGAEKLFF. J is TRBJ1-4 and V is TRBV7-6, with D perhaps TRBD1 (5 bases). This CDR3 region has 14 residues. V dropped 5 bases and J dropped 7 bases, with 14 bases sitting between them. From germline, CDR1 is SGHVS and CDR2 FNYEAQ.

V gene TRBV7-9 combines with J gene TRBJ2-3; 10 bases match TRBD1. V trimming: 5 bases; J trimming: 1 base; junction bases outside the gene matches: 6. CDR3 length: 16 residues. Per germline, CDR1 SEHNR and CDR2 FQNEAQ (reference sequence). In nucleotides, the CDR3 is TGTGCCAGCAGCCGTCCCGGGACAGGGGGCACAGATACGCAGTATTTT. Protein sequence: CASSRPGTGGTDTQYF.

V usage is TRBV29-1 and J usage is TRBJ2-3; the match to TRBD2 covers 13 bases. V shed 4 bases and J 2 bases; nucleotides not matched to a gene: 6. The CDR3 consists of 16 residues. Germline CDR1 SQVTM, CDR2 ANQGSEA. The CDR3 DNA sequence: TGCAGCGTTGGAACCGGGACTAGCGGGGACACAGATACGCAGTATTTT. Translation: CSVGTGTSGDTDTQYF.

This clonotype was seen more than once but under ten times. The V call is TRBV20-1, the J call TRBJ1-5; 8 bases line up with TRBD1. V dropped 3 bases and J dropped 9; count of bases not matched to a gene: 10. The CDR3 loop spans 14 amino acids. The germline CDR1 and CDR2 sequences are DFQATT and SNEGSKA (reference sequence). The CDR3 protein is CSASSGQGDRPQHF. The DNA of the CDR3 is TGCAGTGCTAGTTCTGGACAGGGCGATCGGCCCCAGCATTTT.

The V gene is TRBV11-2, the J gene TRBJ1-2, with 9 bases matching TRBD1. CDR3 length: 17 amino acids. Unmatched junction bases numbered 10, after V lost 5 bases and J lost 0 bases. Germline CDR1 and CDR2: SGHAT and FQNNGV. Written as DNA, the CDR3 is TGTGCCAGCAGCCGACAGGGGGGACGAATAGCTAACTATGGCTACACCTTC. It yields the protein CASSRQGGRIANYGYTF. Full variable domain (rest looked up from reference TRBV11-2 and TRBJ1-2): EAGVAQSPRYKIIEKRQSVAFWCNPISGHATLYWYQQILGQGPKLLIQFQNNGVVDDSQLPKDRFSAERLKGVDSTLKIQPAKLEDSAVYLCASSRQGGRIANYGYTFGSGTRLTVV.

The gene calls are TRBV10-3 and TRBJ1-2; no clear D gene. The CDR3 extends over 14 amino acids. Trimming removed 3 bases from V and 4 bases from J, with 12 bases in between. CDR1 is ENHRY, CDR2 SYGVKD, per germline. Here the CDR3 reads CAISDATVFYGYTF. The CDR3 bases are TGTGCCATCAGTGACGCTACAGTATTCTATGGCTACACCTTC.

This chain connects TRBV5-1 to TRBJ2-7, with 10 nucleotides matching TRBD1. V lost 2 bases and J lost 6; bases outside the gene matches: 5. The CDR3 covers 14 residues. In germline, CDR1 is SGHRS, CDR2 YFSETQ. CDR3 amino acids: CASSFRQGAREQYF. DNA of the CDR3: TGCGCCAGCAGCTTCAGACAGGGGGCCCGCGAGCAGTACTTC.

This clonotype was seen repeatedly, ten times or more. The chain employs TRBV7-2 and TRBJ2-7; D gene ambiguous. The V end was cut by 4 bases, the J end by 0 bases, with 10 bases between. The CDR3 runs 14 residues. Germline-derived CDR1 and CDR2 are SGHTA and FQGNSA. The CDR3 nucleotides are TGTGCCAGCAGCTGGGGTACTAACTCCTACGAGCAGTACTTC. This encodes CASSWGTNSYEQYF.

This clonotype turned up a few times. V usage is TRBV20-1 and J usage is TRBJ1-1; D uncertain. This CDR3 is built from 16 residues. Germline CDR1 DFQATT, CDR2 SNEGSKA (reference sequence). Trimming removed 8 bases from V and 7 bases from J, with 29 bases in between. CDR3 amino acids: CSPGSKPGQPYIEAFF. DNA of the CDR3: TGCAGTCCCGGTTCGAAGCCAGGCCAGCCTTATATTGAAGCTTTCTTT.

The J gene is TRBJ2-4, the V gene TRBV5-4; tentatively, D is TRBD1 (7 bases). The J call could be wrong; TRBJ2-5 is a better fit for the DNA end. CDR3 length equals 16 residues. Germline lookup yields CDR1 SGHNT and CDR2 YYREEE (reference sequence). The CDR3, as DNA: TGTGCCAGCAGCCCCCAGACAGGGAGGTCGAAAGAGACCCAGTACTTC. It specifies CASSPQTGRSKETQYF.

This clonotype was seen only a few times. V is TRBV2 and J is TRBJ2-3; 12 nucleotides match TRBD2. V dropped 4 bases and J dropped 5; count of bases not matched to a gene: 7. The germline V gene encodes CDR1 SNHLY and CDR2 FYNNEI. The CDR3 is made up of 16 amino acids. This CDR3 reads CASSGSSGGARDTQYF. CDR3 nucleotides: TGTGCCAGCAGTGGGTCTAGCGGGGGGGCTAGAGATACGCAGTATTTT.